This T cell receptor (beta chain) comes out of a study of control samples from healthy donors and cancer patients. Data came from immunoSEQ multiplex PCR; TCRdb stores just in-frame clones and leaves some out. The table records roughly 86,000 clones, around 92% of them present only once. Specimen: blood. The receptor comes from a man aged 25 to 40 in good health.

This CDR3 reads CASSPDRVPTYEQYF. The CDR3 nucleotides read TGTGCCAGCAGCCCCGACAGGGTCCCCACCTACGAGCAGTACTTC. The V and J genes are TRBV5-6 and TRBJ2-7; 7 bases map to TRBD1. J was trimmed by 2 bases and V by 4 bases; bases with no gene match: 9. Germline CDR1 and CDR2: SGHDT and YYEEEE. The CDR3 has 15 amino acids.